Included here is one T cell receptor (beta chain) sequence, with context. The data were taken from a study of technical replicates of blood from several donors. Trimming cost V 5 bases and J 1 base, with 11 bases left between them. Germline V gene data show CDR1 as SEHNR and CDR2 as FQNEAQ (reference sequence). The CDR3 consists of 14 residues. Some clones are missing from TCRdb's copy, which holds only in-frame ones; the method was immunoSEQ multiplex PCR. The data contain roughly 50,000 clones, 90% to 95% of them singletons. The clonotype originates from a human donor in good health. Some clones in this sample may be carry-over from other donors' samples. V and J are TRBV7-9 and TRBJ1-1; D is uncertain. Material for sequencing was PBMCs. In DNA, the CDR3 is TGTGCCAGCAGCCCATCGAGCACGAACACTGAAGCTTTCTTT. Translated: CASSPSSTNTEAFF.